The sequence of this T cell receptor beta chain was determined in a study of T cells in Graves' hyperthyroidism and ophthalmopathy. Study-wide context: Peripheral blood was secured at the point of initial diagnosis, before any treatment.

Fresh peripheral blood, roughly 9.8 ml of it, supplied the PBMCs. V lost 0 bases to trimming and J lost 4 bases; unmatched junction nucleotides: 3. Germline-derived CDR1 and CDR2 are SGHRS and YFSETQ. The CDR3 covers 15 residues. Researchers amplified the TCR beta CDR3 regions from RNA transcripts. First-round RT-PCR targeting the TCR CDR3 was performed with the HTBI primer set. TCRdb reprocessed the multiplex PCR reads via MiXCR and lists one record per CDR3 protein. Counted here are about 610,000 distinct CDR3 sequences, around 15% occurring once; the ten biggest clones make up roughly 3.5%. This clonotype was picked up a small number of times. Its specificity is not known. The study's findings and limits: Most thyroid clonotypes expanded above 0.001 were also detected in blood.

The origin of this receptor is a woman aged 40 to 49 with Graves' ophthalmopathy. Sequencing was done on a sample of blood. The chain links TRBV5-1 to TRBJ1-4; 7 positions agree with TRBD1. In DNA form, the CDR3 reads TGCGCCAGCAGCTTGGAGACAGGGATTAATGAAAAACTGTTTTTT. It specifies CASSLETGINEKLFF.